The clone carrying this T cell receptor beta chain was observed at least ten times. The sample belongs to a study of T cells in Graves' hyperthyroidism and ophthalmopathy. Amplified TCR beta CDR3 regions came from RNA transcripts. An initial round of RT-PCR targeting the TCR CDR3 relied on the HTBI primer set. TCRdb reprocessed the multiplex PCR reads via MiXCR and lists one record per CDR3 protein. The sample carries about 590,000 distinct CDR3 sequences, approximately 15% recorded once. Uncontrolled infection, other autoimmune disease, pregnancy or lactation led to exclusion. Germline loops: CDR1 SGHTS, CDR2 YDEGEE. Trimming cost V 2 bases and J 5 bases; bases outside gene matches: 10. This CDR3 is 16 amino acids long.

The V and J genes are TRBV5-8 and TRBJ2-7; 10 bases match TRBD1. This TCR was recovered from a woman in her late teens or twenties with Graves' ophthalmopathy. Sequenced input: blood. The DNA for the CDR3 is TGTGCCAGCAGCTTAGGGACGGGACAGGGGTTACACGAGCAGTACTTC. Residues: CASSLGTGQGLHEQYF.